This passage covers 3 T cell receptor beta chains from one sample sequenced in a study of cytomegalovirus exposure and HLA in healthy donors (dated by TCRdb to the late 2010s). Libraries were prepared through the immunoSEQ multiplex PCR assay. For the multiplex PCR, a mixture combining 60 forward primers for TCR Vbeta segments and 13 reverse primers for TCR Jbeta segments was used. The clones in this table, taken by TCRdb from immuneACCESS, are in-frame only. Not every clone is retained; where verified, under half of the shortfall comes from an unresolved V gene, and the cause of the rest is unknown. For this sample the table gives 170,000 or so clones, of which 80% to 85% were detected only once. The ten top clones hold 2% to 2.5% of the sample. Sample: PBMCs. These receptors originate from a woman aged 25-40 years in good health and CMV-seronegative.

Written as DNA, the CDR3 is TGTGCCAGCTCACCACAGCCACCTCCACAAGAGACCCAGTACTTC. It yields the protein CASSPQPPPQETQYF. This chain links TRBV18 with TRBJ2-5; unclear D gene. The V and J ends lost 1 base and 2 bases respectively, with 11 bases between them. Germline V gene sequence: CDR1 KGHSH, CDR2 LQKENI. This CDR3 is 15 amino acids long. The whole variable domain, filled in from reference TRBV18 and TRBJ2-5, reads NAGVMQNPRHLVRRRGQEARLRCSPMKGHSHVYWYRQLPEEGLKFMVYLQKENIIDESGMPKERFSAEFPKEGPSILRIQQVVRGDSAAYFCASSPQPPPQETQYFGPGTRLLVL.

V usage is TRBV18 and J usage is TRBJ2-2, with TRBD1 as a possible D gene (6 bases). The CDR3 sequence is 15 residues long. The germline V gene encodes CDR1 KGHSH and CDR2 LQKENI. With 1 base removed from V and 7 bases from J, the gap between germline ends came to 13 bases. The CDR3 protein is CASSPLDSPFGELFF. The CDR3 coding sequence is TGTGCCAGCTCACCACTGGACAGCCCTTTCGGGGAGCTGTTTTTT.

V is TRBV2 and J is TRBJ2-3, with TRBD2 matching over 11 bases. The germline V gene encodes CDR1 SNHLY and CDR2 FYNNEI. Losses at the gene ends were 8 bases for V and 3 bases for J; bases not matched to a gene: 1. This CDR3 has 13 amino acids. The CDR3 is CASGTSGTDTQYF. DNA of the CDR3: TGTGCCAGCGGGACTAGCGGTACAGATACGCAGTATTTT.